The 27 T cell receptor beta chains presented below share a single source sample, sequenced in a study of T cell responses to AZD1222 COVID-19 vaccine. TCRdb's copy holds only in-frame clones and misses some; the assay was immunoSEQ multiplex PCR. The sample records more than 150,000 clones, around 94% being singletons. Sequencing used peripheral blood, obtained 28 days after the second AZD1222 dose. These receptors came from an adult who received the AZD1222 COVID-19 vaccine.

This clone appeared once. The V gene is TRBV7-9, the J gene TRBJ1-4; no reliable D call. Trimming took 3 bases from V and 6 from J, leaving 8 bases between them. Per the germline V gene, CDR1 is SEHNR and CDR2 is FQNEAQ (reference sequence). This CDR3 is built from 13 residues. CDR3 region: CASSFRVDEKLFF. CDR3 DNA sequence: TGTGCCAGCAGCTTTAGGGTGGATGAAAAACTGTTTTTT.

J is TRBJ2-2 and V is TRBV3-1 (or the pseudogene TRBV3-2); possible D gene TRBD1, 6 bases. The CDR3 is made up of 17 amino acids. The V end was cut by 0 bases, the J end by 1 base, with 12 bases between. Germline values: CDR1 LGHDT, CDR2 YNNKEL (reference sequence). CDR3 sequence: CASSQDRQAMNTGELFF. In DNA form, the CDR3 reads TGTGCCAGCAGCCAAGATAGACAGGCCATGAACACCGGGGAGCTGTTTTTT.

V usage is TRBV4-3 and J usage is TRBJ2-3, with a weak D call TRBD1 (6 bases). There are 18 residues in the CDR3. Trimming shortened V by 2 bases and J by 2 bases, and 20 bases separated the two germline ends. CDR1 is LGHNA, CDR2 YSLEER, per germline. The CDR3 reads CASSQFGQDSLFTDTQYF. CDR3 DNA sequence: TGCGCCAGCAGCCAATTTGGGCAGGACAGCCTGTTCACAGATACGCAGTATTTT.

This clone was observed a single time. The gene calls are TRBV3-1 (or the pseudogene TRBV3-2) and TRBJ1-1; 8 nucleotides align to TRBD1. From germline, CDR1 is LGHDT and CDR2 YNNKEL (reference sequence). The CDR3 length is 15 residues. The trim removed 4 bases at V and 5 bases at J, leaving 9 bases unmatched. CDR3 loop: CASSLTRTGWTEAFF. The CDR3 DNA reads TGTGCCAGCAGCCTAACCCGGACAGGGTGGACTGAAGCTTTCTTT.

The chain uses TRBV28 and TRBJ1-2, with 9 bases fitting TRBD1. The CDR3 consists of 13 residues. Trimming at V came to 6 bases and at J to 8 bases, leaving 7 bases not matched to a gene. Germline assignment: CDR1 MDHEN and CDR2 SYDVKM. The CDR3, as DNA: TGTGCCAGCAGACTCGGGACAGGGCTGGGCTACACCTTC. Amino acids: CASRLGTGLGYTF.

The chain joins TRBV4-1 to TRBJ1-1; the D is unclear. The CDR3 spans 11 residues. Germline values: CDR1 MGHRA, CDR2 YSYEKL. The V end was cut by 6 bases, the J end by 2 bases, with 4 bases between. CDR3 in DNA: TGCGCCAGCAGGAGTAACACTGAAGCTTTCTTT. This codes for CASRSNTEAFF.

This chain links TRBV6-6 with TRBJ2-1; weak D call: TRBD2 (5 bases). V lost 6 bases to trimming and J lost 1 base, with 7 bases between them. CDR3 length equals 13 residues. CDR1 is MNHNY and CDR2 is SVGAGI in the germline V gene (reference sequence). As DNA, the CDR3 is TGTGCCAGCAGCCGGGGTTCCTACAATGAGCAGTTCTTC. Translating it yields CASSRGSYNEQFF.

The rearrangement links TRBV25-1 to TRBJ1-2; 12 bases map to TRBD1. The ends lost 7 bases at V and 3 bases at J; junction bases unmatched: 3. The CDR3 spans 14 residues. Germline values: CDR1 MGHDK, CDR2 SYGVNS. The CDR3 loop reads CASTGQGAYYGYTF. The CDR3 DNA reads TGTGCCAGCACGGGACAGGGGGCTTACTATGGCTACACCTTC.

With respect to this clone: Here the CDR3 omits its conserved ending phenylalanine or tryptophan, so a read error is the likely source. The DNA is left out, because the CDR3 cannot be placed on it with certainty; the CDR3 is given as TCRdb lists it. The CDR3 sequence is CASSEFPTN. The chain is built from TRBV10-1 and TRBJ1-2. Germline V lookup: CDR1 WNHNN, CDR2 SYGVQD (reference sequence). The CDR3 is 9 residues long, counting both termini.

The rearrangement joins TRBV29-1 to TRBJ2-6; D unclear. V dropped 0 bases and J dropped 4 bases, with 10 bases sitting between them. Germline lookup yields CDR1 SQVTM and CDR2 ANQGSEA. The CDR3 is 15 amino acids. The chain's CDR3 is CSVEDLAAGANVLTF. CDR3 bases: TGCAGCGTTGAAGATCTGGCAGCGGGGGCCAACGTCCTGACTTTC.

CDR3 DNA: TGTGCCAGTACCGACGACCTTTTGTTGGGGAACACTGAAGCTTTCTTT. Protein sequence: CASTDDLLLGNTEAFF. The genes are TRBV19 and TRBJ1-1; D remains ambiguous. The germline gives CDR1 LNHDA, CDR2 SQIVND (reference sequence). Trimming removed 7 bases at V and 1 base at J, with 19 bases between. The CDR3 covers 16 residues.

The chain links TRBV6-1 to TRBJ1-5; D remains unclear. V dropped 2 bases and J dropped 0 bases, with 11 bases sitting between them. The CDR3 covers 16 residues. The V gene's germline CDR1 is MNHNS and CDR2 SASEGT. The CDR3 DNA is TGTGCCAGCAGTGAACTTATGAGGAATAGCAATCAGCCCCAGCATTTT. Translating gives CASSELMRNSNQPQHF.

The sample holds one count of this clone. CDR3 in amino acids: CASSFSGNQPQHF. CDR3 bases: TGTGCCAGCAGTTTTTCAGGTAATCAGCCCCAGCATTTT. The rearrangement joins TRBV12-3 or TRBV12-4 to TRBJ1-5; no reliable D call. V lost 3 bases and J lost 4, with 7 bases in between. This CDR3 contains 13 residues.

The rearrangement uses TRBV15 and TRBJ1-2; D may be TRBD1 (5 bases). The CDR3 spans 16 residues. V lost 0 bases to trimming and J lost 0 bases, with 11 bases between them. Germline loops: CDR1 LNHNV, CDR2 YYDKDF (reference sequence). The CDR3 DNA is TGTGCCACCAGCAGAGATCAGGGAACTACTAACTATGGCTACACCTTC. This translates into CATSRDQGTTNYGYTF.

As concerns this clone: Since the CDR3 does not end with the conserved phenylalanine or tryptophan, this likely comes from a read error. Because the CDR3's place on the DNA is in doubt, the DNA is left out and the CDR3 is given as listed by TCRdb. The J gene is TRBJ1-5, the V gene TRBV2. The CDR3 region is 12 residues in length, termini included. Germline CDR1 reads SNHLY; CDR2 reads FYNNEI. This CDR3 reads CASSPGRALVYL.

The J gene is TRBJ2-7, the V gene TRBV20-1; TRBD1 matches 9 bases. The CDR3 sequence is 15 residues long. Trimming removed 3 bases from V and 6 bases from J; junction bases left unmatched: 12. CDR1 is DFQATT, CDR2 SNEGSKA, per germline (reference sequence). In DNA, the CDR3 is TGCAGTGCTAGTATGGCAGGACAGGGGTTGACCGAGCAGTACTTC. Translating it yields CSASMAGQGLTEQYF.

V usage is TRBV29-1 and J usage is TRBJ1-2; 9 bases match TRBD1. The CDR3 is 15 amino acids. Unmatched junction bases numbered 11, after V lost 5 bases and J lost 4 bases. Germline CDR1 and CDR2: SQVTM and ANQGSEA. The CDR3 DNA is TGCAGCGTTTATTCCGGGACAGGGAGGATCTATGGCTACACCTTC. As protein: CSVYSGTGRIYGYTF. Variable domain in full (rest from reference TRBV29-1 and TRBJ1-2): SAVISQKPSRDICQRGTSLTIQCQVDSQVTMMFWYRQQPGQSLTLIATANQGSEATYESGFVIDKFPISRPNLTFSTLTVSNMSPEDSSIYLCSVYSGTGRIYGYTFGSGTRLTVV.

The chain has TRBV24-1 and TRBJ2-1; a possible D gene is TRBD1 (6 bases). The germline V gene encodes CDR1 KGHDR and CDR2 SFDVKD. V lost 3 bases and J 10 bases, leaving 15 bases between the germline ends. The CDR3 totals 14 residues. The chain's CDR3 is CATSDRGSGWEQFF. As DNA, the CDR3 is TGTGCCACCAGTGATAGGGGGTCCGGGTGGGAGCAGTTCTTC.

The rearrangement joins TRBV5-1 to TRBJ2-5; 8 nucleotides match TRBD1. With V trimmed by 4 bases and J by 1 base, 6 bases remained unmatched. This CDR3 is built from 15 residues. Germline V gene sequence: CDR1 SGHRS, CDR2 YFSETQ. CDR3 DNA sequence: TGCGCCAGCAGCATAGGACAGGGTAGCCAAGAGACCCAGTACTTC. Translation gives CASSIGQGSQETQYF.

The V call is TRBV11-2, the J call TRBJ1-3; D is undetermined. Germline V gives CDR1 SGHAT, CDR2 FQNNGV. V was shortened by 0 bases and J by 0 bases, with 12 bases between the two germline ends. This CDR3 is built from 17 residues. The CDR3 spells CASSLEGHRDSGNTIYF. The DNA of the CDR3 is TGTGCCAGCAGCTTAGAGGGTCACCGGGACTCTGGAAACACCATATATTTT. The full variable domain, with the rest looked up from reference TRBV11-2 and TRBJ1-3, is EAGVAQSPRYKIIEKRQSVAFWCNPISGHATLYWYQQILGQGPKLLIQFQNNGVVDDSQLPKDRFSAERLKGVDSTLKIQPAKLEDSAVYLCASSLEGHRDSGNTIYFGEGSWLTVV.

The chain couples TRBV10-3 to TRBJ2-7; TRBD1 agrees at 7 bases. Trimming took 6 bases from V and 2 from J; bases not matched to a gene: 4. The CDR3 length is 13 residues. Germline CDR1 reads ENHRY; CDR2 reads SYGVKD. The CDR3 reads CAIRDRSTYEQYF. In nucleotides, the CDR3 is TGTGCCATCAGGGACAGGTCTACCTACGAGCAGTACTTC.

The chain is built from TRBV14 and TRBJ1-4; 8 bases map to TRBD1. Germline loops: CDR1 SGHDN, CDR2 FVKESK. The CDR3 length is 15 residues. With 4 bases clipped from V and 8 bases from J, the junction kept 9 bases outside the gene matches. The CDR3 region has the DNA TGTGCCAGCAGCCCTTGGGGGACAGGTGGCGAAAAACTGTTTTTT. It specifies CASSPWGTGGEKLFF.

As DNA, the CDR3 is TGTGCCAGCAGCGTAGCGGGTACTTCCTACAATGAGCAGTTCTTC. Residues: CASSVAGTSYNEQFF. The chain carries TRBV9 and TRBJ2-1; no firm D call. There are 15 residues in the CDR3. Germline lookup yields CDR1 SGDLS and CDR2 YYNGEE. Trimming took off 0 bases at V and 1 base at J, with 8 bases between the two ends.

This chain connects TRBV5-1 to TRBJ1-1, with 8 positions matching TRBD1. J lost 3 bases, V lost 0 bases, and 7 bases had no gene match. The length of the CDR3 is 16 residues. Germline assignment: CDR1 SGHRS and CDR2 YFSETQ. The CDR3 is CASSLEGQVYYTEAFF. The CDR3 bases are TGCGCCAGCAGCTTGGAGGGACAGGTTTACTACACTGAAGCTTTCTTT. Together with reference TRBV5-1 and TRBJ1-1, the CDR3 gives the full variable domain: KAGVTQTPRYLIKTRGQQVTLSCSPISGHRSVSWYQQTPGQGLQFLFEYFSETQRNKGNFPGRFSGRQFSNSRSEMNVSTLELGDSALYLCASSLEGQVYYTEAFFGQGTRLTVV.

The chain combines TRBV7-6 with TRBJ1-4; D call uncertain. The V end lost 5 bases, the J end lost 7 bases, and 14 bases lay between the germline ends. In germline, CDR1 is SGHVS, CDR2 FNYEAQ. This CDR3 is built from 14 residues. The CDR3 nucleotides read TGTGCCAGCAGCCCTGGAAGCTGGGGTGAAAAACTGTTTTTT. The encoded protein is CASSPGSWGEKLFF. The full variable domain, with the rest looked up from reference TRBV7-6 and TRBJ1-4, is GAGVSQSPRYKVTKRGQDVALRCDPISGHVSLYWYRQALGQGPEFLTYFNYEAQQDKSGLPNDRFSAERPEGSISTLTIQRTEQRDSAMYRCASSPGSWGEKLFFGSGTQLSVL.

CDR3 residues: CAIRGQDYGYTF. DNA of the CDR3: TGTGCCATCCGCGGACAGGACTATGGCTACACCTTC. The gene calls are TRBV10-3 and TRBJ1-2, with 7 positions matching TRBD1. The germline V gene has CDR1 ENHRY and CDR2 SYGVKD. The CDR3 is made up of 12 amino acids. V dropped 8 bases and J dropped 3; count of bases not matched to a gene: 3.

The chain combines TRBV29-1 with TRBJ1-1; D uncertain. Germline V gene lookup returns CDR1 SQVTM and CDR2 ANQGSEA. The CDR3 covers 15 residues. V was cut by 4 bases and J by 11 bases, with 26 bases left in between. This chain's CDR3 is CSVVRLTSTPGWAFF. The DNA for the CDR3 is TGCAGCGTTGTTCGGTTAACCTCAACCCCCGGGTGGGCTTTCTTT.